This T cell receptor beta chain was identified in a study of blood T cells in healthy people across ages. The germline gives CDR1 SGHRS, CDR2 YFSETQ. Trimming at V came to 3 bases and at J to 1 base, leaving 5 bases not matched to a gene. The CDR3 loop spans 15 amino acids. With a J-beta primer mix and a sample-barcoded 5' primer, a second PCR ran about 7 to 12 cycles. MiXCR, run by TCRdb on the 5' RACE reads, gives a single entry per CDR3 protein. The sample records some 750,000 distinct CDR3 sequences, about a fifth being singletons. This TCR was recovered from a man in his sixties or seventies in good health. The chain recombines TRBV5-1 with TRBJ2-3, with TRBD2 matching over 7 bases. Sequenced material: blood. CDR3 DNA: TGCGCCAGCAGCTCCGCGGGACTACGCACAGATACGCAGTATTTT. Its protein product is CASSSAGLRTDTQYF.